The present entry profiles one TCR beta chain with its context. CDR3 size: 13 residues. V gave up 4 bases and J gave up 6 bases, with 13 bases separating them. CDR1 and CDR2 from the germline V gene are SNHLY and FYNNEI. The sample belongs to a study of blood T cell repertoires in COVID-19. The authors' processing: Reference gene primer amplification yielded estimated nucleated cell counts. Sequencing was performed with immunoSEQ multiplex PCR; in TCRdb, only in-frame clones are kept and a portion is missing. From that table come the V and J calls and clone size; the DNA was used to work out D and trimming. The sample has about 76,000 clones, around 91% seen once.

The J gene is TRBJ2-7, the V gene TRBV2; a weak D match, TRBD2 (5 bases). Sequencing input: peripheral blood. The clonotype was recovered from a human donor in a cohort sampled during active COVID-19. The CDR3 sequence is CASSVPGWGEQYF. The DNA of the CDR3 is TGTGCCAGCAGTGTTCCGGGATGGGGCGAGCAGTACTTC.